This T cell receptor (beta chain) was captured by sequencing in a study of blood T cell repertoires in COVID-19. This CDR3 has 17 amino acids. Trimming removed 3 bases at V and 1 base at J, with 16 bases between. Germline lookup yields CDR1 MNHNS and CDR2 SASEGT. TCRdb's copy holds only in-frame clones and misses some; the assay was immunoSEQ multiplex PCR. The repertoire holds roughly 260,000 clones, 65% to 90% seen once, with roughly 4.7% in the top ten. The sample taken for sequencing was peripheral blood. The clonotype was recovered from a woman aged 65 to 85 with acute or convalescent COVID-19. This chain connects TRBV6-1 to TRBJ1-5, with D possibly matching TRBD1 (5 bases). The CDR3 loop reads CASSDPLRGGSNQPQHF. As DNA, the CDR3 is TGTGCCAGCAGTGACCCTTTGCGGGGGGGAAGCAATCAGCCCCAGCATTTT.